Described below is a single T cell receptor beta chain sequence and its context. Its cognate antigen is unknown. The CDR3 contains 14 residues. With 8 bases removed from V and 8 bases from J, the gap between germline ends came to 18 bases. Germline CDR1 and CDR2: SEHNR and FQNEAQ (reference sequence). The data belong to a study of T cell repertoires in cytomegalovirus infection. Across the whole study: Signatures in public TCR beta sequences pointed to both CMV infection and matching HLA type. Notes on the study in general: It was HLA-C-restricted CMV-specific TCR beta clonotypes that dominated the response ex vivo.

One entry per CDR3 protein results from TCRdb running MiXCR on the reads. The repertoire consists of some 800,000 distinct CDR3 sequences, with about 29% occurring once and the leading ten covering roughly 13%. The receptor was isolated from a human donor in good health (CMV status not recorded). Some clones in this sample may be carry-over from other donors' samples. Sequencing was performed on cultured CD8+ T cells from PBMCs, taken from culture after CMV antigen stimulation. The chain uses TRBV7-9 and TRBJ1-4; the D is unclear. CDR3: CASSGPYASEKLFF. In DNA, the CDR3 is TGTGCCAGCTCCGGCCCCTACGCTAGCGAAAAACTGTTTTTT.